The source of this T cell receptor (beta chain) is a study of blood T cell repertoires in COVID-19. For the study at large: The United States, Italy and Spain supplied acute and convalescent COVID-19 samples.

This clone appeared a few times. CDR3 size: 16 residues. The V end lost 3 bases, the J end lost 2 bases, and 14 bases lay between the germline ends. Germline CDR1 is LGHNA and CDR2 is YNFKEQ. Method: immunoSEQ multiplex PCR; TCRdb's copy keeps in-frame clones and lacks some. The table records 88,000 or so clones, around 81% of them present only once. This sequence originates from a human donor in a cohort sampled during active COVID-19. This chain uses TRBV4-2 with TRBJ1-5, with TRBD1 as a possible D gene (5 bases). The sample taken for sequencing was peripheral blood. The CDR3: CASSQAGGLGNQPQHF. In DNA, the CDR3 is TGTGCCAGCAGCCAGGCCGGGGGGTTAGGCAATCAGCCCCAGCATTTT.